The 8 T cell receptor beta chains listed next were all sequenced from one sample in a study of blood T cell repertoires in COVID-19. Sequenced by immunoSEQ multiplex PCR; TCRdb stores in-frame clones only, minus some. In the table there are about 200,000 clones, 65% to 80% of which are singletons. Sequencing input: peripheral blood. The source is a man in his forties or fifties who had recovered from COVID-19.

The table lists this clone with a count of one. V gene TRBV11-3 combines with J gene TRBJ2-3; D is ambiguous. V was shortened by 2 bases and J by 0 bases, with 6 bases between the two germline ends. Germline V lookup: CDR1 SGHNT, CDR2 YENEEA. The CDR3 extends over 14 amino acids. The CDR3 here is CASSLTTSTDTQYF. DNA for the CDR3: TGTGCCAGCAGCTTAACTACTAGCACAGATACGCAGTATTTT.

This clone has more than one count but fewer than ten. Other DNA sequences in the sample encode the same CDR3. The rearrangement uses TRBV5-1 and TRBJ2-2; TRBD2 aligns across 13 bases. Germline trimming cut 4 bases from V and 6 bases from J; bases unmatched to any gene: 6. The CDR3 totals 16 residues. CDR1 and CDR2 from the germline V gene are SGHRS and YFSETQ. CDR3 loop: CASSATSGRAAGELFF. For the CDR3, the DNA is TGCGCCAGCAGCGCCACTAGCGGGAGGGCCGCCGGGGAGCTGTTTTTT.

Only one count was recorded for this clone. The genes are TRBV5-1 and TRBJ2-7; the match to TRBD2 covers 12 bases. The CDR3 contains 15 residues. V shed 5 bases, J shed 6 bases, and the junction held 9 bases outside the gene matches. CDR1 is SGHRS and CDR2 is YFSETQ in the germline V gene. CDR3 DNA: TGCGCCAGCAGGGAGAGCCTGGGACTAGCGGGCGAGCAGTACTTC. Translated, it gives CASRESLGLAGEQYF.

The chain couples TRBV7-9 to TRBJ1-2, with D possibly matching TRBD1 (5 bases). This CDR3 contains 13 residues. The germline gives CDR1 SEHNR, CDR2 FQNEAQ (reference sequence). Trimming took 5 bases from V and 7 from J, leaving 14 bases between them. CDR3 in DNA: TGTGCCAGCAGCGAAACAGGTCCTATTGGCTACACCTTC. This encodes CASSETGPIGYTF.

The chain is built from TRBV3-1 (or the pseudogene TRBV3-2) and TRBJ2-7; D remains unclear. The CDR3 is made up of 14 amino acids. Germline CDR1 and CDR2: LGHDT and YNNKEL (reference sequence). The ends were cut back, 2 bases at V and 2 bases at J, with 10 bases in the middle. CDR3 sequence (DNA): TGTGCCAGCAGCCAAAAAGGAGTGGCCTACGAGCAGTACTTC. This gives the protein CASSQKGVAYEQYF.

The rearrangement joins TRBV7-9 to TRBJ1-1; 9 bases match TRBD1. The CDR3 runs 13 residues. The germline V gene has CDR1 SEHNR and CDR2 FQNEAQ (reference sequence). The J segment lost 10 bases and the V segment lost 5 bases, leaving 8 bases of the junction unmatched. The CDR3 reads CASSVGQGYTAFF. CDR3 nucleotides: TGTGCCAGCAGCGTCGGACAGGGGTATACAGCTTTCTTT.

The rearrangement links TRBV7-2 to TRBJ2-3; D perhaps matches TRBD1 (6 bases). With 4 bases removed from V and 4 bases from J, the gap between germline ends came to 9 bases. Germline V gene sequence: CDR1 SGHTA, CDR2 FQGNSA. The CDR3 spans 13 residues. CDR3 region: CASSSNRADTQYF. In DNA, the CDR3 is TGTGCCAGCAGCTCGAACAGGGCAGATACGCAGTATTTT.

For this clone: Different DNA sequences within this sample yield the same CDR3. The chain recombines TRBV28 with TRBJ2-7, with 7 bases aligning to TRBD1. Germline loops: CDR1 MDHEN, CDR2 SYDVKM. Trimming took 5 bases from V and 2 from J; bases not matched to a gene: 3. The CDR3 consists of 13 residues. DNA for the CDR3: TGTGCCAGCAGTCTGGGGACAGCCTACGAGCAGTACTTC. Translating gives CASSLGTAYEQYF.